The clone carrying this TCR beta chain was observed a few times. Source study methods: There were a median of approximately 96,000 TCRs per sample, with a range from about 20,000 to 700,000. MiXCR, applied by TCRdb to the RACE reads, yields one record per CDR3 protein. The V and J calls were not made by the authors but by TCRdb's processing. The sample carries fewer than 200,000 distinct CDR3 sequences, about 20% recorded once. Time point described: patch test 1, 2 weeks after DPC sensitization. The treatment was: therapeutic diphenylcyclopropenone sensitization with weekly scalp DPC. The entry originates in a study of human T cells and chemical hapten exposure. Germline CDR1 is MNHEY and CDR2 is SMNVEV (reference sequence). V lost 1 base and J lost 1, with 4 bases in between. This CDR3 comprises 13 residues.

The sequences come from whole blood, collected in connection with sensitization to the hapten diphenylcyclopropenone (DPC). The receptor was derived from a woman aged 45-65 years with alopecia areata. Some clones in this sample may be carry-over from other donors' samples. The V and J genes are TRBV27 and TRBJ1-1; D not resolved. CDR3 amino acids: CASSLYRNTEAFF. The DNA for the CDR3 is TGTGCCAGCAGTTTATATAGGAACACTGAAGCTTTCTTT.